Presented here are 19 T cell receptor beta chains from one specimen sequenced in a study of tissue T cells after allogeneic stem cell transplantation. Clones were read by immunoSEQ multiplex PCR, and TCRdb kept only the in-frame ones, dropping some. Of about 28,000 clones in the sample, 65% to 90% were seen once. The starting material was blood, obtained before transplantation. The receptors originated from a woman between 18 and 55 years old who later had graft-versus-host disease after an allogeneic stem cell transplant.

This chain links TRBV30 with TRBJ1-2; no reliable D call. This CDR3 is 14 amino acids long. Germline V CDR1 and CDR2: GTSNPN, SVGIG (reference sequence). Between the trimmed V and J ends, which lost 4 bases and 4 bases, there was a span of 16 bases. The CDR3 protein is CAWISSRTSYGYTF. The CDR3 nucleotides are TGTGCCTGGATTTCCAGCCGTACGTCCTATGGCTACACCTTC.

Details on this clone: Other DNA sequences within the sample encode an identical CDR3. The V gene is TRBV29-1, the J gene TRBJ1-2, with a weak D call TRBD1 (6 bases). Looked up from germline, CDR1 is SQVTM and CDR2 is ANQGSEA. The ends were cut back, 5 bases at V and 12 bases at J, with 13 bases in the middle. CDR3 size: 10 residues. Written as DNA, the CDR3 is TGCAGCGTTAATGGGGGGCTTCACACCTTC. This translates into CSVNGGLHTF.

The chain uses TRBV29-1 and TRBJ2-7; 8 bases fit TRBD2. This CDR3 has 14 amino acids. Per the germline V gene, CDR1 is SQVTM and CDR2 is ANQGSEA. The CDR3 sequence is CKLWRGADFHEQYF. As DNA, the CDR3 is TGCAAGCTTTGGCGGGGGGCGGACTTCCACGAGCAGTACTTC.

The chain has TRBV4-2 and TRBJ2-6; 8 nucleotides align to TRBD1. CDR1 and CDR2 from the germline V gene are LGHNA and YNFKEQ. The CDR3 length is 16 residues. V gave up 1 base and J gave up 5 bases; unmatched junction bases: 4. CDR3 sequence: CASSQAWDRRANVLTF. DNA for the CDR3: TGTGCCAGCAGCCAAGCCTGGGACAGGAGGGCCAACGTCCTGACTTTC.

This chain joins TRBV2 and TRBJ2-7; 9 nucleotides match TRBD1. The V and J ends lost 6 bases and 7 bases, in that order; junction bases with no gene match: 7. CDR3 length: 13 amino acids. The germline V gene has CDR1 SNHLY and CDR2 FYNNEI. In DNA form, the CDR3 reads TGTGCCAGCAGCAAACAGGGGGCAAGAGAGCAGTACTTC. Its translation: CASSKQGAREQYF.

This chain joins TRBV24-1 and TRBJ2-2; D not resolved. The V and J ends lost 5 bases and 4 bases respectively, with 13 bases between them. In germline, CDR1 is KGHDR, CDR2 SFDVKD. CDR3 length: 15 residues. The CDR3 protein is CATSGEPGPTGELFF. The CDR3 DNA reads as TGTGCCACCAGTGGAGAGCCAGGCCCCACCGGGGAGCTGTTTTTT.

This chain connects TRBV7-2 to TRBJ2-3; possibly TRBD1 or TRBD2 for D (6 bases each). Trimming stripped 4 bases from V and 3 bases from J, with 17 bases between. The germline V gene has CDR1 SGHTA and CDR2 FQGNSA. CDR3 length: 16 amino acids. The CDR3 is CASSSGGGLGTDTQYF. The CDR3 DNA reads TGTGCCAGCAGCTCTGGAGGGGGGTTGGGGACAGATACGCAGTATTTT.

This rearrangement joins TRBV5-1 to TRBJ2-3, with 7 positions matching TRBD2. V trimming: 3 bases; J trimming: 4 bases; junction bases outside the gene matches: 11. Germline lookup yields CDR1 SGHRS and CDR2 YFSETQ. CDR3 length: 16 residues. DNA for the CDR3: TGCGCCAGCAGCTGGCCCCCAGCGGGGCAAGCAGATACGCAGTATTTT. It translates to CASSWPPAGQADTQYF.

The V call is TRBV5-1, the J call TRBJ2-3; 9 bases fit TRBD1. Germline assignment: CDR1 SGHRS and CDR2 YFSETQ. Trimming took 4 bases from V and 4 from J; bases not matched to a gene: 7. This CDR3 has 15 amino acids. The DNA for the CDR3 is TGCGCCAGCAGCCTCGGGACAGGGAACGCAGATACGCAGTATTTT. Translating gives CASSLGTGNADTQYF. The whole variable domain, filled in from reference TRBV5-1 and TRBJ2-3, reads KAGVTQTPRYLIKTRGQQVTLSCSPISGHRSVSWYQQTPGQGLQFLFEYFSETQRNKGNFPGRFSGRQFSNSRSEMNVSTLELGDSALYLCASSLGTGNADTQYFGPGTRLTVL.

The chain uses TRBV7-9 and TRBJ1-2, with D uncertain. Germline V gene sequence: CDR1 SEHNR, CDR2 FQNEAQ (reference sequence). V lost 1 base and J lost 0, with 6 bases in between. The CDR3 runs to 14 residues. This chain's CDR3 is CASSLGSANYGYTF. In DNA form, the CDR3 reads TGTGCCAGCAGCTTAGGAAGTGCTAACTATGGCTACACCTTC. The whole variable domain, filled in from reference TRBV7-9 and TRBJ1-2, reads DTGVSQNPRHKITKRGQNVTFRCDPISEHNRLYWYRQTLGQGPEFLTYFQNEAQLEKSRLLSDRFSAERPKGSFSTLEIQRTEQGDSAMYLCASSLGSANYGYTFGSGTRLTVV.

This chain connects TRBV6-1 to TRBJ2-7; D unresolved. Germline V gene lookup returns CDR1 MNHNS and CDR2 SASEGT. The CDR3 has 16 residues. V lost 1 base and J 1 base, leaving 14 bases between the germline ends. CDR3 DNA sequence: TGTGCCAGCAGTGAAGAATCCGGGTTAATTTCCTACGAGCAGTACTTC. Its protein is CASSEESGLISYEQYF.

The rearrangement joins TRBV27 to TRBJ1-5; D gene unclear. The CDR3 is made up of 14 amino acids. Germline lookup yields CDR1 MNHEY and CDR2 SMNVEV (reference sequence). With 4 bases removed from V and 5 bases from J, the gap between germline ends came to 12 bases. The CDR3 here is CASSSDPLHQPQHF. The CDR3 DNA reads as TGTGCCAGCAGTTCGGACCCGCTTCATCAGCCCCAGCATTTT.

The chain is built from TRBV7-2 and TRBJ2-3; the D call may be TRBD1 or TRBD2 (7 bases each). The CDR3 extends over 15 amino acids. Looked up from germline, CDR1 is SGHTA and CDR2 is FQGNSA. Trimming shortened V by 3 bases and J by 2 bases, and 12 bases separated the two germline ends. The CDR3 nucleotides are TGTGCCAGCAGCTTCAGGGGGGGGCCCACAGATACGCAGTATTTT. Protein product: CASSFRGGPTDTQYF.

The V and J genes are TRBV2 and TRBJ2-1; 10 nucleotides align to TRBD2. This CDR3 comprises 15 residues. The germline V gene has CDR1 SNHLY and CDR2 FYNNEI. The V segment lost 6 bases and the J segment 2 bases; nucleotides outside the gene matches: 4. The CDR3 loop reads CASRKAGGTYNEQFF. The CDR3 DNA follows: TGTGCCAGCAGGAAAGCGGGAGGGACCTACAATGAGCAGTTCTTC.

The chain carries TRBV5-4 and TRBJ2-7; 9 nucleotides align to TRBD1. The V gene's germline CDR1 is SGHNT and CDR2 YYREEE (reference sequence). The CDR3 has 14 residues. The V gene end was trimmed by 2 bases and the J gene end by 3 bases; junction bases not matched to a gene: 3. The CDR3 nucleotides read TGTGCCAGCAGCTTCCGGACAGGGGACTACGAGCAGTACTTC. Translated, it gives CASSFRTGDYEQYF.

This CDR3 reads CASSYEFPRTGGKQPQHF. Here the CDR3 DNA reads TGTGCCAGCAGTTACGAATTTCCCCGGACAGGGGGAAAACAGCCCCAGCATTTT. The chain has TRBV6-2 or TRBV6-3 and TRBJ1-5; TRBD1 agrees at 10 bases. Germline-derived CDR1 and CDR2 are MNHEY and SVGEGT. This CDR3 comprises 18 residues. The V gene end was trimmed by 2 bases and the J gene end by 7 bases; junction bases not matched to a gene: 14.

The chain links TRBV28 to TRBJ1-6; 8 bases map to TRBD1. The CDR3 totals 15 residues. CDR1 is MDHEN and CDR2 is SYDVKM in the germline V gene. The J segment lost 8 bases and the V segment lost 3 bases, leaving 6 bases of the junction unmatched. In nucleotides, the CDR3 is TGTGCCAGCAGTTTCGTAGGACAGGGCGATTCACCCCTCCACTTT. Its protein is CASSFVGQGDSPLHF.

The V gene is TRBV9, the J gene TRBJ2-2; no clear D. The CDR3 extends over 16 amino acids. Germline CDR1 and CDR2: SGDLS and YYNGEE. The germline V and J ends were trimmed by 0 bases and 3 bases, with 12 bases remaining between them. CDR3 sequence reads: CASSVVGSYDTGELFF. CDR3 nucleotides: TGTGCCAGCAGCGTAGTAGGTAGTTATGACACCGGGGAGCTGTTTTTT.

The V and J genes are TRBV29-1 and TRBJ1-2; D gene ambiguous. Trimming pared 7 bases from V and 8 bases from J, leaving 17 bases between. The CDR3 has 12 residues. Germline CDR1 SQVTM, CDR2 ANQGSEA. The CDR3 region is CSDLFPRRGYTF. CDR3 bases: TGCAGCGACTTATTCCCAAGACGCGGCTACACCTTC. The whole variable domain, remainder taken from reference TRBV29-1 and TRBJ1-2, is SAVISQKPSRDICQRGTSLTIQCQVDSQVTMMFWYRQQPGQSLTLIATANQGSEATYESGFVIDKFPISRPNLTFSTLTVSNMSPEDSSIYLCSDLFPRRGYTFGSGTRLTVV.